Listed here are 22 T cell receptor beta chains from one sample, sequenced in a study of regulatory T cells in long-lasting Graves disease. Building of the TCR beta libraries involved iRepertoire HTBI primers and Arm-PCR of CDR3 regions. One entry per CDR3 protein results from TCRdb running MiXCR on the multiplex PCR reads. The table lists a few hundred thousand distinct CDR3 sequences, approximately 15% of them singletons. Documented time point: newly diagnosed GD, antithyroid drugs for less than 3 months. Extracted PBMC RNA gave rise to the TCR library. These same data were also listed under a study on T cells in Graves' hyperthyroidism and ophthalmopathy.

The sample here was peripheral blood mononuclear cells (PBMCs), taken at new diagnosis, from a patient treated with antithyroid drugs. All receptors derive from a woman in her forties or fifties with Graves disease.

This clonotype has more than one count but fewer than ten. The V gene is TRBV7-3, the J gene TRBJ2-1, with 9 bases matching TRBD1. The junction had 19 bases not matched to a gene; V was cut back by 4 bases and J by 12 bases. CDR3 length: 17 amino acids. Per germline, CDR1 SGHTA and CDR2 FQGTGA. Here the CDR3 reads CASSSEPGDRVRGGQFF. The CDR3 region has the DNA TGTGCCAGCAGCTCTGAACCGGGGGACAGGGTCAGGGGGGGGCAGTTCTTC.

A few counts support this clonotype. A much larger clone differs from this one at a single base, so this may be a read error. The chain joins TRBV28 to TRBJ2-7; D might be TRBD1 (6 bases). Per the germline V gene, CDR1 is MDHEN and CDR2 is SYDVKM. This CDR3 is built from 16 residues. V was clipped by 8 bases and J by 2 bases, with 22 bases between them. Written as DNA, the CDR3 is TGTGCCAGCGGTTCCGATCACCCGGGACAAACCTACGAGCAGTACTTC. It translates to CASGSDHPGQTYEQYF.

This clonotype was seen at least ten times. The chain uses TRBV30 and TRBJ2-5, with D possibly called TRBD1 or TRBD2 (5 bases each). This CDR3 contains 15 residues. Trimming took off 0 bases at V and 13 bases at J, with 24 bases between the two ends. The V gene's germline CDR1 is GTSNPN and CDR2 SVGIG (reference sequence). The CDR3 loop reads CAWSVSGRFGAVRYF. The CDR3, as DNA: TGTGCCTGGAGTGTGTCTGGGAGATTTGGGGCAGTACGGTACTTC.

This clonotype was detected many times. The chain couples TRBV18 to TRBJ2-5; no clear D gene. The CDR3 extends over 15 amino acids. Germline CDR1 and CDR2: KGHSH and LQKENI. The V gene lost 0 bases and the J gene lost 5 bases, with 13 bases spanning the gap. CDR3 sequence: CASSPPTAARETQYF. As DNA, the CDR3 is TGTGCCAGCTCACCACCGACTGCCGCAAGGGAGACCCAGTACTTC.

This clonotype was counted many times. The chain combines TRBV28 with TRBJ1-5; D gene unclear. The germline gives CDR1 MDHEN, CDR2 SYDVKM. This CDR3 spans 15 amino acids. V was trimmed by 2 bases and J by 4 bases, leaving 12 bases between them. The CDR3 DNA reads as TGTGCCAGCAGTTTAGGACGGTGGGGTAATCAGCCCCAGCATTTT. Its translation: CASSLGRWGNQPQHF.

The table lists this clonotype with many counts. V and J are TRBV10-3 and TRBJ1-5; 7 nucleotides agree with TRBD1. In germline, CDR1 is ENHRY, CDR2 SYGVKD. V dropped 10 bases and J dropped 5; count of bases not matched to a gene: 8. The CDR3 loop spans 13 amino acids. The CDR3 coding sequence is TGTGCCACTAGACAGGGAGTGGATCAGCCCCAGCATTTT. This codes for CATRQGVDQPQHF.

This clonotype was seen at least ten times. This chain uses TRBV10-3 with TRBJ1-2; TRBD1 is a possible D gene (5 bases). Looked up from germline, CDR1 is ENHRY and CDR2 is SYGVKD. The ends were cut back, 9 bases at V and 5 bases at J, with 13 bases in the middle. The CDR3 sequence is 12 residues long. CDR3 in amino acids: CAMGDAPYGYTF. The DNA for the CDR3 is TGTGCCATGGGGGACGCCCCTTATGGCTACACCTTC.

This clonotype was seen at least ten times. The chain uses TRBV28 and TRBJ2-3; 8 bases align to TRBD2. CDR3 length: 14 residues. With 5 bases clipped from V and 4 bases from J, the junction kept 5 bases outside the gene matches. In germline, CDR1 is MDHEN, CDR2 SYDVKM. The CDR3 DNA sequence: TGTGCCAGCAGTGGAAGCGGGAGTGCAGATACGCAGTATTTT. Its translation: CASSGSGSADTQYF.

This clonotype came up many times. The V gene is TRBV9, the J gene TRBJ1-6; D is undetermined. CDR1 and CDR2 from the germline V gene are SGDLS and YYNGEE. This CDR3 spans 14 amino acids. V was cut by 0 bases and J by 6 bases, with 7 bases left in between. CDR3 DNA sequence: TGTGCCAGCAGCGTAGGGGCGAGTAATTCACCCCTCCACTTT. It is translated as CASSVGASNSPLHF. Complete variable domain (other parts from reference TRBV9 and TRBJ1-6): DSGVTQTPKHLITATGQRVTLRCSPRSGDLSVYWYQQSLDQGLQFLIQYYNGEERAKGNILERFSAQQFPDLHSELNLSSLELGDSALYFCASSVGASNSPLHFGNGTRLTVT.

The chain uses TRBV5-1 and TRBJ2-1; 12 positions agree with TRBD2. The germline V gene encodes CDR1 SGHRS and CDR2 YFSETQ. V shed 3 bases and J 9 bases; nucleotides not matched to a gene: 7. The CDR3 length is 15 residues. The CDR3: CASSSGLAGKGEQFF. The CDR3 DNA reads as TGCGCCAGCAGCTCGGGACTAGCGGGTAAGGGTGAGCAGTTCTTC.

This clonotype was detected ten times or more. The gene calls are TRBV6-6 and TRBJ2-3, with TRBD2 as a possible D gene (6 bases). Germline-derived CDR1 and CDR2 are MNHNY and SVGAGI (reference sequence). V was clipped by 0 bases and J by 4 bases, with 8 bases between them. The CDR3 sequence is 14 residues long. Here the CDR3 reads CASSYSEGPDTQYF. CDR3 coding DNA: TGTGCCAGCAGTTACTCGGAGGGACCAGATACGCAGTATTTT.

V and J are TRBV19 and TRBJ1-4; D may be TRBD1 (5 bases). Germline V gene data show CDR1 as LNHDA and CDR2 as SQIVND (reference sequence). The CDR3 is 16 amino acids. V shed 2 bases and J shed 5 bases, with 15 bases lying between them. This CDR3 reads CASSIKAGTANEKLFF. As DNA, the CDR3 is TGTGCCAGTAGTATAAAAGCCGGGACGGCGAATGAAAAACTGTTTTTT.

The chain joins TRBV5-1 to TRBJ2-2; D may be TRBD1 (5 bases). There are 15 residues in the CDR3. The germline CDR1 and CDR2 sequences are SGHRS and YFSETQ. V was trimmed by 3 bases and J by 4 bases, leaving 13 bases between them. The CDR3 spells CASSSTRGGTGELFF. Here the CDR3 DNA reads TGCGCCAGCAGCTCTACAAGGGGCGGCACCGGGGAGCTGTTTTTT.

This clonotype appeared many times. This chain joins TRBV18 and TRBJ2-1; D is possibly TRBD1 or TRBD2 (5 bases each). The V and J ends lost 2 bases and 2 bases respectively, with 13 bases between them. Germline V gene lookup returns CDR1 KGHSH and CDR2 LQKENI. This CDR3 is 16 amino acids long. The DNA of the CDR3 is TGTGCCAGCTCACCAGTCTTCGGGACGGCCTACAATGAGCAGTTCTTC. Residues: CASSPVFGTAYNEQFF.

This clonotype was seen many times. This sequence joins TRBV28 and TRBJ2-1; D unclear. Germline lookup yields CDR1 MDHEN and CDR2 SYDVKM. The CDR3 is 11 amino acids. V shed 8 bases and J shed 6 bases, with 8 bases lying between them. The CDR3 region has the DNA TGTGCCAGCCGATGGGGCAATGAGCAGTTCTTC. Residues: CASRWGNEQFF.

In this sample, this clonotype turned up many times. The chain carries TRBV10-2 and TRBJ2-3; maybe TRBD1 (6 bases). CDR3 length equals 16 residues. Germline V gives CDR1 WSHSY, CDR2 SAAADI. V was pared by 6 bases and J by 4 bases, with 20 bases between. The CDR3 spells CASRPQGNGWADTQYF. For the CDR3, the DNA is TGCGCCAGCAGACCTCAGGGGAATGGTTGGGCAGATACGCAGTATTTT.

The chain employs TRBV5-1 and TRBJ2-3; D may be TRBD2 (7 bases). There are 15 residues in the CDR3. Germline-derived CDR1 and CDR2 are SGHRS and YFSETQ. Trimming took 4 bases from V and 7 from J, leaving 19 bases between them. As DNA, the CDR3 is TGCGCCAGCAGCCTAGACCGGGGGGCGGGAAATACGCAGTATTTT. This sequence encodes CASSLDRGAGNTQYF. The full variable domain, in which reference TRBV5-1 and TRBJ2-3 provide the parts outside the CDR3, is KAGVTQTPRYLIKTRGQQVTLSCSPISGHRSVSWYQQTPGQGLQFLFEYFSETQRNKGNFPGRFSGRQFSNSRSEMNVSTLELGDSALYLCASSLDRGAGNTQYFGPGTRLTVL.

This clonotype was found many times. The chain couples TRBV9 to TRBJ2-7; no firm D call. There are 15 residues in the CDR3. The V end lost 0 bases, the J end lost 0 bases, and 10 bases lay between the germline ends. Germline CDR1 SGDLS, CDR2 YYNGEE. CDR3 sequence reads: CASSVGVSSSYEQYF. CDR3 nucleotide sequence: TGTGCCAGCAGCGTAGGGGTTTCAAGCTCCTACGAGCAGTACTTC. Full variable domain (missing parts from reference TRBV9 and TRBJ2-7): DSGVTQTPKHLITATGQRVTLRCSPRSGDLSVYWYQQSLDQGLQFLIQYYNGEERAKGNILERFSAQQFPDLHSELNLSSLELGDSALYFCASSVGVSSSYEQYFGPGTRLTVT.

This clonotype was observed a few times. The chain recombines TRBV2 with TRBJ2-3; D may be TRBD2 (5 bases). V lost 4 bases and J 4 bases, leaving 6 bases between the germline ends. Per the germline V gene, CDR1 is SNHLY and CDR2 is FYNNEI. The CDR3 runs to 12 residues. The CDR3 DNA reads TGTGCCAGCAGTGGGGGAGCAGATACGCAGTATTTT. Protein: CASSGGADTQYF.

Note on this clonotype: The junction differs from germline at one of its ends, possibly a read error. The chain links TRBV28 to TRBJ1-3; no definite D call. The germline gives CDR1 MDHEN, CDR2 SYDVKM. The CDR3 sequence is 19 residues long. The CDR3 DNA reads as TGTGCCAGCAGTTTTCGGCCCGGGCTGGGTTCTTTTCATGGAAACACCATACATTTT. Translation: CASSFRPGLGSFHGNTIHF.

This clonotype was detected ten times or more. V gene TRBV10-3 combines with J gene TRBJ1-2; perhaps TRBD1 as D (5 bases). The germline CDR1 and CDR2 sequences are ENHRY and SYGVKD. The germline V and J ends were trimmed by 4 bases and 0 bases, with 12 bases remaining between them. The length of the CDR3 is 15 residues. CDR3 bases: TGTGCCATCAGTGGAACGGACACGTCTAACTATGGCTACACCTTC. It yields the protein CAISGTDTSNYGYTF.

Many counts were recorded for this clonotype. Here the CDR3 reads CASSQIGFTGFGYTF. CDR3 coding DNA: TGTGCCAGCAGCCAAATTGGATTTACGGGATTTGGCTACACCTTC. This sequence joins TRBV6-2 or TRBV6-3 and TRBJ1-2; D is uncertain. The germline V gene has CDR1 MNHEY and CDR2 SVGEGT. The CDR3 spans 15 residues. Trimming removed 6 bases from V and 7 bases from J, with 21 bases in between.